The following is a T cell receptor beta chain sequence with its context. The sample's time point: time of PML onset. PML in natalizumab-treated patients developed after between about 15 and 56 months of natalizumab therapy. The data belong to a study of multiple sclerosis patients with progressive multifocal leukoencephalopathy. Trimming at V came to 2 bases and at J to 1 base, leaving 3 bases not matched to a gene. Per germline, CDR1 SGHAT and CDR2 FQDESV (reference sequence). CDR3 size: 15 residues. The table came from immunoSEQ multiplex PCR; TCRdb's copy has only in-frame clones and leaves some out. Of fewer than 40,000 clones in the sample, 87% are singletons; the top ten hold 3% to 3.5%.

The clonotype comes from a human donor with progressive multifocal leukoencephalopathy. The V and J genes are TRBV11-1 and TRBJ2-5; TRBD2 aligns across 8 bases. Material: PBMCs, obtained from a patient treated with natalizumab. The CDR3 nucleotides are TGTGCCAGCAGCTTAAGACTAGCGCCCCAAGAGACCCAGTACTTC. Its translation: CASSLRLAPQETQYF.